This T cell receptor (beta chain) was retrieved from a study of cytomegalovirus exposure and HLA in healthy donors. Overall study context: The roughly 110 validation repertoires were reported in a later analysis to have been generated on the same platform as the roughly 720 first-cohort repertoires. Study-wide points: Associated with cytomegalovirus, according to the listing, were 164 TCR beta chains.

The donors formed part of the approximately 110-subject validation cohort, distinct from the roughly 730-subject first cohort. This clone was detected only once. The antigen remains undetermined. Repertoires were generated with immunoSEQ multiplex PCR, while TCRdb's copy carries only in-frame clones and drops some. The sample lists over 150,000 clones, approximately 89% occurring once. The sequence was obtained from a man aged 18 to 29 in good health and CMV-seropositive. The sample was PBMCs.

The CDR3 sequence is CASSPTGTGGGEQYF. The CDR3 DNA reads as TGCGCCAGCAGCCCGACCGGGACAGGGGGCGGCGAGCAGTACTTC. This rearrangement joins TRBV5-1 to TRBJ2-7, with TRBD1 matching over 12 bases. J lost 6 bases, V lost 4 bases, and 8 bases had no gene match. Germline CDR1 reads SGHRS; CDR2 reads YFSETQ. This CDR3 region has 15 residues.